Listed below are T cell receptor beta chains from one sample, sequenced in a study of T cell responses to AZD1222 COVID-19 vaccine. Generated by immunoSEQ multiplex PCR, the TCRdb table keeps only in-frame clones and is missing some. The repertoire consists of roughly 110,000 clones, with 80% to 95% occurring once and the leading ten covering 8%. Here the sequenced sample was peripheral blood, taken 28 days after the second AZD1222 dose. All receptors come from an adult who received the AZD1222 COVID-19 vaccine. CDR3s include the opening cysteine and the closing phenylalanine or tryptophan. A D gene is named only where the DNA matches it firmly. Not all rows give a size; the values are once, few, many and, for expanded clones, a class.

TRBD1	TRBJ1-1	TRBV30	NA	CAWNRDSEAFF	TGTGCCTGGAACCGGGACAGTGAAGCTTTCTTT
NA	TRBJ2-7	TRBV12-3/TRBV12-4	few	CASRPGTTYEQYF	TGTGCCAGCAGGCCAGGGACAACCTACGAGCAGTACTTC
NA	TRBJ2-1	TRBV25-1	NA	CASSEWGDRASEQFF	TGTGCCAGCAGTGAATGGGGAGATAGAGCGAGCGAGCAGTTCTTC
NA	TRBJ1-6	TRBV6-5	NA	CASRAEGNSPLHF	TGTGCCAGCAGGGCGGAGGGGAATTCACCCCTCCACTTT
TRBD1	TRBJ2-3	TRBV6-4	NA	CASSDGRGQGADTQYF	TGTGCCAGCAGTGACGGCCGCGGACAGGGGGCAGATACGCAGTATTTT
NA	TRBJ2-1	TRBV27	NA	CASSRTGPHEQFF	TGTGCCAGCAGTCGCACGGGCCCCCATGAGCAGTTCTTC
TRBD1	TRBJ2-1	TRBV5-4	NA	CASSTGVLRDRANEQFF	TGTGCCAGCAGTACAGGGGTACTCCGGGACAGGGCGAATGAGCAGTTCTTC
TRBD2	TRBJ2-1	TRBV5-6	NA	CASSLWFTSGNEQFF	TGTGCCAGCAGCTTGTGGTTCACTAGCGGCAATGAGCAGTTCTTC
NA	TRBJ2-5	TRBV10-3	NA	CAISFTGQETQYF	TGTGCCATCAGTTTTACAGGGCAAGAGACCCAGTACTTC
TRBD1	TRBJ2-5	TRBV6-1	NA	CASSAPGTGQETQYF	TGTGCCAGCAGTGCCCCAGGGACAGGACAAGAGACCCAGTACTTC
NA	TRBJ1-1	TRBV6-5	NA	CASSYYRQNTEAFF	TGTGCCAGCAGTTACTATAGACAGAACACTGAAGCTTTCTTT
NA	TRBJ2-7	TRBV27	NA	CASSSLRENYEQYF	TGTGCCAGCAGTTCTCTCCGGGAGAATTACGAGCAGTACTTC
TRBD1	TRBJ2-2	TRBV6-2/TRBV6-3	NA	CASSPGQGPGELFF	TGTGCCAGCAGCCCGGGACAGGGGCCCGGGGAGCTGTTTTTT
TRBD2	TRBJ2-3	TRBV30	NA	CAWSAGLAGGDTQYF	TGTGCCTGGAGTGCCGGACTAGCGGGGGGAGATACGCAGTATTTT
NA	TRBJ2-7	TRBV2	once	CASTSRTIPYEQYF	TGTGCCAGCACGAGCAGGACAATCCCTTACGAGCAGTACTTC
NA	TRBJ1-6	TRBV27	NA	CASSSTPVNSPLHF	TGTGCCAGCAGTTCCACACCCGTAAATTCACCCCTCCACTTT